This TCR beta chain was found in a study of blood T cell repertoires in COVID-19. Across the whole study: The origin of the acute and convalescent COVID-19 samples was the United States, Italy and Spain. In each case, the material was cDNA or gDNA derived from T cells, B-cell-depleted T cells, or PBMCs.

Authors' processing steps: How many nucleated cells were present was estimated from reference gene primer amplification. Only in-frame clones appear in the TCRdb table, and some are missing; sequencing was by immunoSEQ multiplex PCR. V and J calls and clone size are those listed in that table; D and trimming were worked out from the DNA. The sample includes 200,000 to 250,000 clones, about 83% of them seen just once. Germline CDR1 is SNHLY and CDR2 is FYNNEI. The CDR3 has 14 amino acids. Trimming removed 2 bases from V and 4 bases from J, with 11 bases in between. The clonotype originates from a man under 40 who had recovered from COVID-19. Sequenced sample: peripheral blood. V gene TRBV2 combines with J gene TRBJ1-1; no reliable D call. CDR3 sequence (DNA): TGTGCCAGCAGTGAATTCGGAGGAGCCACTGAAGCTTTCTTT. Translated: CASSEFGGATEAFF.